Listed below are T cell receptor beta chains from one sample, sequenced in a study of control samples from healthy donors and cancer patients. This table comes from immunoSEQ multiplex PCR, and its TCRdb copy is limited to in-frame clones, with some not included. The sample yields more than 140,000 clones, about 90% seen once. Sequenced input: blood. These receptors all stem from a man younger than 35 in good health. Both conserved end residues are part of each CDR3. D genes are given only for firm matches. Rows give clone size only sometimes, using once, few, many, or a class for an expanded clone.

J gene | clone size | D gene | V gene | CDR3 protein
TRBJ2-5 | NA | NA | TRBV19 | CASSIVTDQETQYF
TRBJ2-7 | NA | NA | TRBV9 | CASSPPGGLSPKQYF
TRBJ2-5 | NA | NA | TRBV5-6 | CASSFSGARETQYF
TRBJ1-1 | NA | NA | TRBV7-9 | CASSSKNQDGRMNTEAFF
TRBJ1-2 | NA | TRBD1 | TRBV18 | CASSKDRVYGYTF
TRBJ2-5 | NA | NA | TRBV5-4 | CASSSFDRQETQYF
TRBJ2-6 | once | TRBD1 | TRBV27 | CASSFLTGQEGAGANVLTF
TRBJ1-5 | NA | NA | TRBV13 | CASSLGGYQPQHF
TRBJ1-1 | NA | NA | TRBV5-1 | CASSLAPSGPTEAFF
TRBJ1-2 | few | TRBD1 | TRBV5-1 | CASSLDLTGGVYGYTF
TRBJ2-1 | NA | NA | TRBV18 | CASSPGSNNEQFF
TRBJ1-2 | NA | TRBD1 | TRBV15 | CATSTTGNGYTF
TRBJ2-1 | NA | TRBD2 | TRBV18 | CASSPTEGLAESSYNEQFF
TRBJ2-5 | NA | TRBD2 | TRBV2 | CASSDYSGGNQETQYF
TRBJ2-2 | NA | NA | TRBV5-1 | CASSLADTGELFF
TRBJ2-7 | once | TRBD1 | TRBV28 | CASSLKGQVLREQYF
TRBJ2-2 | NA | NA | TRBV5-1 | CASSLADGNTGELFF
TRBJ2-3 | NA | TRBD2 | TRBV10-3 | CAISESSGASTDTQYF
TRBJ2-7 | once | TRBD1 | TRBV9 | CASSLRDSSYEQYF
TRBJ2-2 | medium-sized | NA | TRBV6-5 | CASWGGTGELFF
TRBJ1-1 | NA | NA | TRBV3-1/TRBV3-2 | CASSHGDTEAFF
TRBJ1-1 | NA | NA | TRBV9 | CASSVLQGSEAFF
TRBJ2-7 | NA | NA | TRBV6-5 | CASSLTGYEQYF
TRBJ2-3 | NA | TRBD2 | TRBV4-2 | CASSQDLAGGPGDTQYF
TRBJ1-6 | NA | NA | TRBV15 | CATSRVEGNSPLHF
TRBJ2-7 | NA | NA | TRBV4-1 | CASSQVDDWAYEQYF
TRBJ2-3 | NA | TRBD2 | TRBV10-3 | CATGLAGGLTDTQYF
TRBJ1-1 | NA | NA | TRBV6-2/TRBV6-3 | CASSYAGPWTEAFF
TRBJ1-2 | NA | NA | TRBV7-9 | CASSLPEVGYGYTF
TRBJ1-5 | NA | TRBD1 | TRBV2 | CASSWEGGDQPQHF
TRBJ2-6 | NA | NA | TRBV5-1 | CASSPGQTSGANVLTF
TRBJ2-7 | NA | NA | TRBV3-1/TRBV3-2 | CASSQRGAGFFWSYEQYF
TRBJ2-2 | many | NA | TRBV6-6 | CASRKSDTGELFF
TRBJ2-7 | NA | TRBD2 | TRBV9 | CASSVGSSGTYEQYF
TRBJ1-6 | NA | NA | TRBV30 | CAWGSTASNSPLHF
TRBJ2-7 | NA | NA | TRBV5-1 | CASSLGRDYEQYF
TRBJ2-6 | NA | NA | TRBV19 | CASSIGPAQGFPSGANVLTF
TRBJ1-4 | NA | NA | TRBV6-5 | CASSYRGGAANEKLFF
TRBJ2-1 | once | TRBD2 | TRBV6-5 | CASSYLGGGAHEQFF
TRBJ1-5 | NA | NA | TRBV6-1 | CASRTGLNQPQHF
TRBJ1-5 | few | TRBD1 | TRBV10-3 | CAISAGTVGEPQHF
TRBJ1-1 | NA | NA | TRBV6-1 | CASSEFGTMNTEAFF
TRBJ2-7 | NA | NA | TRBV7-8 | CASSSQGGDSYEQYF
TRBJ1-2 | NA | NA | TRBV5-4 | CASSLWGAGGYTF
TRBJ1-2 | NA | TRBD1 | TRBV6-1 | CASSEATPGQGVTNYGYTF
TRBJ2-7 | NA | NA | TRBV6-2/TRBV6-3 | CASSRSGSEQYF
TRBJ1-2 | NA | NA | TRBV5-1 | CASTENLNYGYTF
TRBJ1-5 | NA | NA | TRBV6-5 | CASSQGIEQPQHF
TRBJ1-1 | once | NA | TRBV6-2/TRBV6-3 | CASSYRRHSLGGDTEAFF
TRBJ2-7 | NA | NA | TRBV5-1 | CASSYGQTYSNEQYF